These T cell receptor beta chains were read from a single sample in a study of T-cell reconstitution after alpha-beta-depleted transplantation in children. TCRdb used MiXCR to reprocess the PCR reads, holding one entry per CDR3 protein. Of 490,000 or so distinct CDR3 sequences listed, roughly an eighth are singletons. Sequencing used PBMCs from the stem cell graft donor, obtained from the stem cell graft. The receptor source for this set is a human donor who donated a stem cell graft to a child with combined immunodeficiency. Each CDR3 is given with its conserved first and last residue. The D gene is left open where the match is weak. Some rows have no size entry. The others give once, few or many, or a class for an expanded clone.

>NA|many|TRBJ2-2|TRBV27
TGTGCCAGCAGTTTAACTCGGAACACCGGGGAGCTGTTTTTT
CASSLTRNTGELFF
>NA|few|TRBJ2-1|TRBV6-5
TGTGCCAGCGGGTTGAGAGGTGATGAGCAGTTCTTC
CASGLRGDEQFF
>TRBD2|many|TRBJ2-3|TRBV28
TGTGCCAGCAGACCGGGACTAGCTACGCAGTATTTT
CASRPGLATQYF
>NA|NA|TRBJ1-1|TRBV29-1
TGCAGCGGCAGTCTAGTCACTGAAGCTTTCTTT
CSGSLVTEAFF
>NA|few|TRBJ2-1|TRBV5-1
TGCGCCAGCAGCTTGGACGTTAGCTGGGGCAATGAGCAGTTCTTC
CASSLDVSWGNEQFF
>NA|few|TRBJ2-1|TRBV18
TGTGCCAGCTCACCACCCACTTTTTACAATGAGCAGTTCTTC
CASSPPTFYNEQFF
>NA|NA|TRBJ2-1|TRBV24-1
TGTGCCACCAGTGATTTCTACTCGAACAATGAGCAGTTCTTC
CATSDFYSNNEQFF
>NA|few|TRBJ2-5|TRBV7-9
TGTGCCAGCAGCTTAGCACCTCAAGAGACCCAGTACTTC
CASSLAPQETQYF
>NA|few|TRBJ2-1|TRBV27
TGTGCCAGCAGCGCCCTCGATAGACTAGTTTTGTTC
CASSALDRLVLF
>NA|many|TRBJ1-5|TRBV12-3/TRBV12-4
TGTGCCAGCAGTTCGGGTAGCAATCAGCCCCAGCATTTT
CASSSGSNQPQHF
>TRBD2|NA|TRBJ2-7|TRBV12-3/TRBV12-4
TGTGCCAGCAGTTTAGGGGGACCGGGGGGCGAGCAGTACTTC
CASSLGGPGGEQYF
>TRBD2|NA|TRBJ2-1|TRBV15
TGTGCCACCAGCAGAGAGGGCCTAGCGGGACGGAATGAGCAGTTCTTC
CATSREGLAGRNEQFF
>NA|NA|TRBJ2-3|TRBV6-1
TGTGCCAGCAGTGAGCCAGGGCCAGATACGCAGTATTTT
CASSEPGPDTQYF
>NA|NA|TRBJ2-7|TRBV30
TGTGCCTGGAGTGTAGTCCAGCCTTACGAGCAGTACTTC
CAWSVVQPYEQYF
>NA|few|TRBJ2-3|TRBV2
TGTGCCAGCCCCGGCGACACAGATACGCAGTATTTT
CASPGDTDTQYF
>NA|few|TRBJ2-5|TRBV15
TGTGCCACCAGCGCTGGGAGCCCTACGTTACAAGAGACCCAGTACTTC
CATSAGSPTLQETQYF
>TRBD1|few|TRBJ2-7|TRBV5-1
TGCGCCAGCAGCTTGGGGACAGGGGGGTTGCGTTATGGCGAGCAGTACTTC
CASSLGTGGLRYGEQYF
>NA|few|TRBJ2-5|TRBV10-3
TGTGCCATCAGATTTGGGGTGTTTGGGCAAGAGACCCAGTACTTC
CAIRFGVFGQETQYF
>NA|few|TRBJ1-1|TRBV18
TGTGCCAGCTCTCCCGGGGTATTGAACACTGAAGCTTTCTTT
CASSPGVLNTEAFF
>NA|NA|TRBJ2-1|TRBV7-9
TGTGCCAGCACCCAAGCGGGACATCCCTACAATGAGCAGTTCTTC
CASTQAGHPYNEQFF
>NA|many|TRBJ2-1|TRBV12-3/TRBV12-4
TGTGCCAGCAGTTTACTAAGTGAGCAGTTCTTC
CASSLLSEQFF
>TRBD2|few|TRBJ2-7|TRBV7-2
TGTGCCAGCAGCCTGGGACTAGCGGGGGGACTCTACGAGCAGTACTTC
CASSLGLAGGLYEQYF
>NA|few|TRBJ2-1|TRBV12-5
TGTGCTAGTGGTTTGGTACAGGGTGGTTACAATGAGCAGTTCTTC
CASGLVQGGYNEQFF
>NA|NA|TRBJ2-5|TRBV30
TGTGCCTGGAGAGGACTGGGCCAGACCCAGTACTTC
CAWRGLGQTQYF
>NA|many|TRBJ2-2|TRBV5-1
TGCGCCAGCAGCTTGGAAGGGAACACCGGGGAGCTGTTTTTT
CASSLEGNTGELFF
>NA|few|TRBJ2-7|TRBV3-1
TGTGCCAGCAGCCAAACCCAGAGGGTCTACGAGCAGTACTTC
CASSQTQRVYEQYF
>NA|NA|TRBJ2-5|TRBV20-1
TGCAGTGCTTGGACGGGACGAGAGACCCAGTACTTC
CSAWTGRETQYF
>NA|NA|TRBJ2-5|TRBV28
TGTGCCAGCAGTTCGGGAGCGGCAGTGTACCAAGAGACCCAGTACTTC
CASSSGAAVYQETQYF
>NA|NA|TRBJ2-3|TRBV4-3
TGCGCCAGCAGCCAAGATTTGACTTTGTATACGCAGTATTTT
CASSQDLTLYTQYF
>NA|few|TRBJ2-1|TRBV11-1
TGTGCCAGCAGCCCCATGGGGGGGGCCCCTCACGTCTCCTACAATGAGCAGTTCTTC
CASSPMGGAPHVSYNEQFF
>NA|NA|TRBJ2-7|TRBV6-5
TGTGCCAGCAGTTACTCCGACGGGTCCGAGCAGTACTTC
CASSYSDGSEQYF
>TRBD1|NA|TRBJ2-3|TRBV5-1
TGCGCCAGCAGCACCGGGACAGACACAGATACGCAGTATTTT
CASSTGTDTDTQYF
>TRBD2|many|TRBJ2-1|TRBV7-3
TGTGCCAGCAGCTCTAGCGGGGGGCTTTACAATGAGCAGTTCTTC
CASSSSGGLYNEQFF
>NA|many|TRBJ2-6|TRBV7-3
TGTGCCAGCAGCTTCGAAGGAACCTACTCTGGGGCCAACGTCCTGACTTTC
CASSFEGTYSGANVLTF
>TRBD2|NA|TRBJ2-3|TRBV15
TGTGCCACCAGCAGAGCTCTAGCGGAAGGCACAGATACGCAGTATTTT
CATSRALAEGTDTQYF
>NA|NA|TRBJ2-3|TRBV11-2
TGTGCCAGCAGCTTCGACCCTTCCCAGGTGCAGTATTTT
CASSFDPSQVQYF
>NA|many|TRBJ1-1|TRBV20-1
TGCAGTGCTAGGAGTGAAACAGGGTCGGACACTGAAGCTTTCTTT
CSARSETGSDTEAFF
>TRBD2|few|TRBJ2-7|TRBV29-1
TGCAGCGTGCGGGGGGCGGCTGACGAGCAGTACTTC
CSVRGAADEQYF
>TRBD1|once|TRBJ1-2|TRBV19
TGTGCCAGTAGTAACCCAGGGGACAGAAACTATGGCTACACCTTC
CASSNPGDRNYGYTF
>NA|many|TRBJ2-7|TRBV7-9
TGTGCCAGCTCCCCCCTAACAGGGCCTAAGAACTACGAGCAGTACTTC
CASSPLTGPKNYEQYF
>NA|NA|TRBJ2-5|TRBV20-1
TGCAGTGCTGTGACTAGAAGTGAGACCCAGTACTTC
CSAVTRSETQYF
>TRBD2|many|TRBJ2-3|TRBV7-3
TGTGCCAGCAGCTTAAATAGCGGGGGTGGAGATACGCAGTATTTT
CASSLNSGGGDTQYF
>NA|NA|TRBJ1-5|TRBV12-2
TGTGCAAGTCGCTTAGACGGGACAGGGGGCTGTGGCAATCAGCCCCAGCATTTT
CASRLDGTGGCGNQPQHF
>NA|few|TRBJ2-7|TRBV12-3/TRBV12-4
TGTGCCAGCAGTCAGGAAAGGGAGCCCTACGAGCAGTACTTC
CASSQEREPYEQYF
>NA|NA|TRBJ1-1|TRBV28
TGTGCCAGCAGAAGTAGACTGAACACTGAAGCTTTCTTT
CASRSRLNTEAFF
>NA|NA|TRBJ2-1|TRBV27
TGTGCCAGCAGTTTATCGGGTGGACTTCTGACGGGCAATGAGCAGTTCTTC
CASSLSGGLLTGNEQFF
>TRBD1|many|TRBJ2-1|TRBV10-3
TGTGCCATCAATAACAGGGGCCACAATGAGCAGTTCTTC
CAINNRGHNEQFF
>NA|NA|TRBJ2-3|TRBV4-1
TGCGCCAGCAGCCCCCCCGGCCAGATCACAGATACGCAGTATTTT
CASSPPGQITDTQYF
>NA|NA|TRBJ2-3|TRBV19
TGTGCCACTGGACAATATACGCAGTATTTT
CATGQYTQYF
>NA|NA|TRBJ2-1|TRBV24-1
TGTGCCACCAGTGATACCCGGACCCCGTACAATGAGCAGTTCTTC
CATSDTRTPYNEQFF
>NA|NA|TRBJ2-3|TRBV5-1
TGCGCCAGCAGCTTGGGTAACGGACCAAGCACAGATACGCAGTATTTT
CASSLGNGPSTDTQYF
>TRBD2|NA|TRBJ2-3|TRBV20-1
TGCAGTGTAAGGACTAGCGGAAACACAGATACGCAGTATTTT
CSVRTSGNTDTQYF
>NA|few|TRBJ2-1|TRBV6-1
TGTGCCAGCACCCACCAGGGGTTGGGCAATGAGCAGTTCTTC
CASTHQGLGNEQFF
>NA|NA|TRBJ2-2|TRBV14
TGTGCCAGCAGCCAAGTTAGAAGCGGGGAGCTGTTTTTT
CASSQVRSGELFF
>NA|NA|TRBJ2-1|TRBV25-1
TGTGCCAGCAGTGTAGGCTACGTTTCCTACAATGAGCAGTTCTTC
CASSVGYVSYNEQFF